This TCR beta chain was recovered during a study of regulatory T cells in long-lasting Graves disease. Through Arm-PCR of CDR3 regions and iRepertoire HTBI primers, TCR beta libraries were built. One entry per CDR3 protein results from TCRdb running MiXCR on the multiplex PCR reads. The data contain around 460,000 distinct CDR3 sequences, approximately 15% of them singletons. Many counts were recorded for this clonotype. The CDR3 contains 13 residues. Germline CDR1 GTSNPN, CDR2 SVGIG (reference sequence). V shed 0 bases and J shed 9 bases, with 9 bases lying between them. Time point described: newly diagnosed GD, antithyroid drugs for less than 3 months. After RNA was extracted from PBMCs, the TCR library was made from it. The same specimen was also included in a second study, on T cells in Graves' hyperthyroidism and ophthalmopathy.

The TCR comes from a woman aged 50 to 60 with Graves disease. The V call is TRBV30, the J call TRBJ1-6; D gene ambiguous. The sample was peripheral blood mononuclear cells (PBMCs), taken at new diagnosis, from a patient treated with antithyroid drugs. The CDR3 DNA is TGTGCCTGGAGTGTAGCGAGAGGTTCACCCCTCCACTTT. This encodes CAWSVARGSPLHF.